Below, 15 T cell receptor beta chains from the same sample are listed, as sequenced in a study of cytomegalovirus exposure and HLA in healthy donors. The PCR ran on 60 Vbeta and 13 Jbeta primers. The data were produced by immunoSEQ multiplex PCR, yet TCRdb's version contains in-frame clones alone and is incomplete. The sample carries over 35,000 clones, 40% to 60% recorded once. Sample: PBMCs. The receptors derive from a human donor in good health.

This clone was seen a handful of times. The chain joins TRBV10-3 to TRBJ2-1; 8 bases map to TRBD1. The CDR3 is 18 amino acids. Germline lookup yields CDR1 ENHRY and CDR2 SYGVKD. Unmatched junction bases numbered 11, after V lost 4 bases and J lost 0 bases. CDR3 DNA: TGTGCCATCAGTGGAAGGGGACAGGCGAACAGCTCCTACAATGAGCAGTTCTTC. This sequence encodes CAISGRGQANSSYNEQFF.

A few counts support this clone. The V gene is TRBV28, the J gene TRBJ1-2, with D tentatively TRBD1 (6 bases). The V gene's germline CDR1 is MDHEN and CDR2 SYDVKM. This CDR3 comprises 14 residues. V was shortened by 3 bases and J by 4 bases, with 12 bases between the two germline ends. The CDR3 spells CASSLWDKIYGYTF. For the CDR3, the DNA is TGTGCCAGCAGTTTGTGGGACAAGATCTATGGCTACACCTTC.

The chain couples TRBV19 to TRBJ1-5; TRBD1 might be the D (5 bases). CDR3 size: 13 residues. Deletions cut 7 bases from V and 11 bases from J, with 18 bases between. CDR1 LNHDA and CDR2 SQIVND come from the germline V gene (reference sequence). The CDR3 loop is CASTGGSGRAQHF. In nucleotides, the CDR3 is TGTGCCAGTACGGGAGGTTCAGGGAGAGCCCAGCATTTT.

The chain has TRBV6-1 and TRBJ1-1; D remains unclear. V dropped 5 bases and J dropped 7 bases, with 8 bases sitting between them. The CDR3 has 11 residues. Per the germline V gene, CDR1 is MNHNS and CDR2 is SASEGT. The CDR3 is CASSYGGEAFF. The CDR3 DNA reads as TGTGCCAGCAGTTACGGCGGTGAAGCTTTCTTT.

This chain connects TRBV10-1 to TRBJ2-1; D gene ambiguous. The CDR3 covers 11 residues. V gave up 2 bases and J gave up 9 bases, with 5 bases separating them. Germline CDR1 and CDR2: WNHNN and SYGVQD (reference sequence). CDR3 nucleotide sequence: TGCGCCAGCAGTGAGCTTTCTGAGCAGTTCTTC. Translation: CASSELSEQFF.

The rearrangement uses TRBV7-2 and TRBJ1-2; TRBD1 matches at 7 bases. Trimming at V came to 11 bases and at J to 4 bases, leaving 10 bases not matched to a gene. There are 13 residues in the CDR3. The germline gives CDR1 SGHTA, CDR2 FQGNSA. CDR3 in DNA: TGTGCCGCACGACAGGGACCAGGCTATGGCTACACCTTC. Protein: CAARQGPGYGYTF.

V usage is TRBV2 and J usage is TRBJ2-5; possibly TRBD2 for D (7 bases). Germline V gives CDR1 SNHLY, CDR2 FYNNEI. This CDR3 comprises 12 residues. V was clipped by 6 bases and J by 5 bases, with 10 bases between them. CDR3 DNA sequence: TGTGCCAGCAGGAGGGGGGGGGAGACCCAGTACTTC. It encodes CASRRGGETQYF.

This clone is a singleton in its sample. The rearrangement uses TRBV7-8 and TRBJ1-6; TRBD1 agrees at 7 bases. J gave up 6 bases and V 5 bases, and 10 bases lay outside the gene matches. The CDR3 loop spans 16 amino acids. Per germline, CDR1 SGHVS and CDR2 FQNEAQ. The CDR3 DNA follows: TGTGCCAGCAGCACGCAACTTAACAGGGGTAATTCACCCCTCCACTTT. It specifies CASSTQLNRGNSPLHF.

This clone was seen more than once but under ten times. The DNA for the CDR3 is TGTGCCATCAGTGAGACAACAGGGCGCACAGATACGCAGTATTTT. This gives the protein CAISETTGRTDTQYF. The gene calls are TRBV10-3 and TRBJ2-3, with D maybe TRBD1 (6 bases). The germline V gene encodes CDR1 ENHRY and CDR2 SYGVKD. The CDR3 length is 15 residues. V was trimmed by 2 bases and J by 1 base, leaving 10 bases between them.

The chain recombines TRBV2 with TRBJ2-5, with a tentative D call TRBD2 (5 bases). The end of the DNA fits TRBJ2-7 better, so the J call may be wrong. The CDR3 extends over 14 amino acids. CDR1 and CDR2 from the germline V gene are SNHLY and FYNNEI. This chain's CDR3 is CASSEDWMAYEQYF. CDR3 nucleotides: TGTGCCAGCAGTGAGGACTGGATGGCTTACGAGCAGTACTTC.

This chain uses TRBV5-1 with TRBJ2-1, with 8 bases aligning to TRBD1. The CDR3 runs 17 residues. Trimming removed 0 bases from V and 15 bases from J; junction bases left unmatched: 20. CDR1 is SGHRS, CDR2 YFSETQ, per germline. In DNA form, the CDR3 reads TGCGCCAGCAGCTTGGCCGTAATGCGGCAGGGGGCGCCCGGGGGGTTCTTC. Translating gives CASSLAVMRQGAPGGFF.

V usage is TRBV10-2 and J usage is TRBJ1-5, with D possibly TRBD1 on 5 matching bases. The germline V gene encodes CDR1 WSHSY and CDR2 SAAADI. Trimming took off 3 bases at V and 6 bases at J, with 9 bases between the two ends. CDR3 length: 13 amino acids. CDR3 residues: CASSDGGFQPQHF. CDR3 nucleotide sequence: TGCGCCAGCAGTGACGGGGGGTTTCAGCCCCAGCATTTT.

The chain employs TRBV20-1 and TRBJ2-1; D gene unclear. This CDR3 has 11 amino acids. In germline, CDR1 is DFQATT, CDR2 SNEGSKA (reference sequence). CDR3 sequence reads: CSSLNHNEQFF. The CDR3 DNA is TGCAGCAGTCTTAACCACAATGAGCAGTTCTTC.

The V and J genes are TRBV2 and TRBJ1-2; D remains ambiguous. This CDR3 is 16 amino acids long. V was clipped by 4 bases and J by 1 base, with 16 bases between them. Looked up from germline, CDR1 is SNHLY and CDR2 is FYNNEI. In nucleotides, the CDR3 is TGTGCCAGCAGTGCCCAAAGAACCGCGATTAACTATGGCTACACCTTC. Translation gives CASSAQRTAINYGYTF.

The chain uses TRBV19 and TRBJ2-1; TRBD1 might be the D (7 bases). The CDR3 spans 17 residues. The germline V gene encodes CDR1 LNHDA and CDR2 SQIVND (reference sequence). The V end was cut by 8 bases, the J end by 0 bases, with 20 bases between. CDR3: CASGGDSRSSSYNEQFF. In DNA form, the CDR3 reads TGTGCCAGTGGAGGGGACAGCCGTAGCAGCTCCTACAATGAGCAGTTCTTC.